This is a list of T cell receptor beta chains from one sample in a study of OX40 agonist ivuxolimab in advanced cancers. The data were produced by immunoSEQ multiplex PCR, yet TCRdb's version contains in-frame clones alone and is incomplete. Of 70,000 to 85,000 clones detected, nearly 95% appear once; the ten largest clones hold 9.5% to 11%. The sequenced sample was CD4+ or CD8+ T cells sorted from blood, obtained in a trial of the OX40 agonist ivuxolimab. The receptor set was obtained from an adult with an advanced solid tumor such as melanoma, head and neck, liver or kidney cancer. Each CDR3 is given with its conserved first and last residue. Fields, in order: CDR3 length, J gene, D gene, clone size, V gene, CDR3 protein, CDR3 DNA. D genes are given only for firm matches. Size is stated for part of the rows, as once, few or many counts, or as a class when the clone is expanded.

>15|TRBJ2-2|TRBD1|.|TRBV4-2
CASSPGDRVTGELFF
TGTGCCAGCAGCCCGGGGGACAGGGTAACCGGGGAGCTGTTTTTT
>13|TRBJ2-7|.|.|TRBV19
CASSITVSYEQYF
TGTGCCAGTAGTATCACGGTTTCCTACGAGCAGTACTTC
>14|TRBJ2-7|.|.|TRBV7-2
CASSVGTESYEQYF
TGTGCCAGCAGCGTAGGGACGGAGTCCTACGAGCAGTACTTC
>11|TRBJ1-1|.|few|TRBV12-5
CAGRGNTEAFF
TGTGCTGGGAGAGGGAACACTGAAGCTTTCTTT
>15|TRBJ2-2|.|.|TRBV7-9
CASSRQATNTGELFF
TGTGCCAGCAGCAGACAGGCCACGAACACCGGGGAGCTGTTTTTT
>15|TRBJ1-1|.|.|TRBV4-3
CASSRWGGLNTEAFF
TGCGCCAGCAGCCGGTGGGGGGGCCTGAACACTGAAGCTTTCTTT
>14|TRBJ1-2|.|.|TRBV27
CASSLLGPGEGYTF
TGTGCCAGCAGTTTATTGGGGCCGGGGGAAGGCTACACCTTC
>13|TRBJ2-1|.|.|TRBV7-8
CASSDQSYNEQFF
TGTGCCAGCAGCGACCAGTCGTACAATGAGCAGTTCTTC
>13|TRBJ2-7|.|few|TRBV7-9
CASSSEKSYEQYF
TGTGCCAGCAGCTCCGAAAAGTCCTACGAGCAGTACTTC
>14|TRBJ1-3|TRBD1|.|TRBV19
CASSRTGQGNTIYF
TGTGCCAGTAGTAGGACAGGGCAAGGAAACACCATATATTTT
>12|TRBJ2-1|TRBD2|.|TRBV7-9
CASSLPGGEQFF
TGTGCCAGCAGTCTCCCGGGGGGTGAGCAGTTCTTC
>12|TRBJ1-1|.|.|TRBV11-2
CASSLGGREAFF
TGTGCCAGCAGCTTAGGTGGCAGGGAAGCTTTCTTT
>15|TRBJ1-3|.|.|TRBV19
CASSMGQISGNTIYF
TGTGCCAGTAGTATGGGACAAATCTCTGGAAACACCATATATTTT
>16|TRBJ2-3|TRBD2|.|TRBV4-2
CASSDRERDLTDTQYF
TGTGCCAGCAGCGACCGAGAGCGGGACCTCACAGATACGCAGTATTTT
>17|TRBJ1-3|.|once|TRBV25-1
CASNGRKLPLAGNTIYF
TGTGCCAGTAACGGGAGGAAACTACCCCTCGCTGGAAACACCATATATTTT
>15|TRBJ2-7|TRBD2|.|TRBV27
CASSKGLAVPYEQYF
TGTGCCAGCAGTAAGGGACTAGCGGTTCCCTACGAGCAGTACTTC
>17|TRBJ2-7|.|.|TRBV18
CASSPPRVGSGSYEQYF
TGTGCCAGCTCACCACCCAGGGTCGGGAGCGGCTCCTACGAGCAGTACTTC
>15|TRBJ2-1|.|.|TRBV19
CASSMRPASYNEQFF
TGTGCCAGTAGTATGAGGCCGGCATCCTACAATGAGCAGTTCTTC
>16|TRBJ1-5|.|.|TRBV12-1
CASLFRDRNSNQPQHF
TGTGCCAGTTTATTCCGGGACAGAAATAGCAATCAGCCCCAGCATTTT
>18|TRBJ2-5|TRBD1|.|TRBV13
CASSIGTAPRVAGETQYF
TGTGCCAGCAGCATCGGGACAGCGCCAAGGGTAGCCGGGGAGACCCAGTACTTC
>13|TRBJ2-5|TRBD2|.|TRBV2
CASRAGGVETQYF
TGTGCCAGCAGAGCCGGGGGGGTAGAGACCCAGTACTTC
>10|TRBJ2-7|TRBD1|once|TRBV29-1
CSVRGIEQYF
TGCAGCGTCAGGGGGATCGAGCAGTACTTC
>15|TRBJ2-2|TRBD2|.|TRBV29-1
CSILAGGSSTGELFF
TGCAGCATACTAGCGGGAGGTAGTAGCACCGGGGAGCTGTTTTTT
>15|TRBJ1-2|.|once|TRBV30
CAWSLGLPTNYGYTF
TGTGCCTGGAGCCTCGGGCTCCCCACTAACTATGGCTACACCTTC
>14|TRBJ2-2|.|.|TRBV4-3
CASSQAYTRRELFF
TGCGCCAGCAGCCAAGCCTACACCCGCCGGGAGCTGTTTTTT
>13|TRBJ2-4|.|.|TRBV4-3
CASSQILRDIQYF
TGCGCCAGCAGCCAGATCCTTCGGGACATTCAGTACTTC
>15|TRBJ2-1|TRBD2|.|TRBV5-1
CASSLASGSYNEQFF
TGCGCCAGCAGCTTGGCTAGCGGCTCCTACAATGAGCAGTTCTTC
>15|TRBJ2-7|.|.|TRBV7-8
CASSLGGGGGWEQYF
TGTGCCAGCAGCTTAGGTGGCGGAGGTGGCTGGGAGCAGTACTTC
>12|TRBJ1-2|.|.|TRBV5-6
CASSVAGYGYTF
TGTGCCAGCAGTGTTGCAGGCTATGGCTACACCTTC
>19|TRBJ2-1|TRBD2|.|TRBV7-2
CASSLVGLAGGGSYNEQFF
TGTGCCAGCAGCTTAGTGGGACTAGCGGGAGGAGGGTCCTACAATGAGCAGTTCTTC
>14|TRBJ2-5|.|.|TRBV29-1
CSVEDGTIQETQYF
TGCAGCGTTGAAGATGGGACGATTCAAGAGACCCAGTACTTC
>13|TRBJ2-1|.|.|TRBV5-1
CASSPLVGNEQFF
TGCGCCAGCAGCCCCTTAGTAGGCAATGAGCAGTTCTTC
>18|TRBJ2-3|TRBD2|.|TRBV14
CASSQDSRDYRSTDTQYF
TGTGCCAGCAGCCAAGATTCCCGGGACTACAGAAGCACAGATACGCAGTATTTT
>14|TRBJ2-7|.|once|TRBV30
CAWSTFGKYNEQYF
TGTGCCTGGAGTACGTTCGGGAAATACAACGAGCAGTACTTC
>15|TRBJ2-5|.|once|TRBV7-9
CASSWGSFEGETQYF
TGTGCCAGCAGCTGGGGCTCCTTTGAAGGGGAGACCCAGTACTTC
>15|TRBJ1-5|.|.|TRBV5-6
CASSLSPTLDQPQHF
TGTGCCAGCAGCTTGTCGCCCACTCTTGACCAGCCCCAGCATTTT
>14|TRBJ1-1|.|once|TRBV13
CASSFQGPNTEAFF
TGTGCCAGCAGCTTCCAGGGACCGAACACTGAAGCTTTCTTT
>14|TRBJ2-1|.|.|TRBV11-2
CASSARGINNEQFF
TGTGCCAGCAGCGCAAGGGGGATCAACAATGAGCAGTTCTTC
>15|TRBJ2-7|TRBD2|.|TRBV9
CASSAEPGTSGEQYF
TGTGCCAGCAGCGCCGAGCCCGGGACTAGCGGCGAGCAGTACTTC
>15|TRBJ2-1|TRBD2|.|TRBV6-5
CASSPTSGSSNEQFF
TGTGCCAGCAGTCCAACTAGCGGGAGTTCTAATGAGCAGTTCTTC
>16|TRBJ2-1|TRBD2|.|TRBV19
CASSLLAGAAYNEQFF
TGTGCCAGTAGTCTTCTAGCGGGAGCGGCCTACAATGAGCAGTTCTTC
>16|TRBJ2-2|.|once|TRBV27
CASSLSFPGPGGELFF
TGTGCCAGCAGTTTATCGTTCCCGGGCCCAGGGGGGGAGCTGTTTTTT
>16|TRBJ2-3|TRBD1|.|TRBV6-5
CASSYSGQGGTDTQYF
TGTGCCAGCAGTTACTCGGGACAGGGGGGCACAGATACGCAGTATTTT
>11|TRBJ2-2|.|.|TRBV20-1
CSAGRGGELFF
TGCAGTGCTGGCCGGGGGGGGGAGCTGTTTTTT
>18|TRBJ1-1|.|.|TRBV7-2
CASSLGAGFTDLNTEAFF
TGTGCCAGCAGCTTAGGGGCAGGGTTTACCGACTTGAACACTGAAGCTTTCTTT